The 10 T cell receptor beta chains below all came from one sample that was sequenced in a study of beta chain features in type 1 diabetes. The study reverse transcribed the entire isolated RNA, so it sequenced expressed TCRB transcripts. TCRdb keeps only in-frame clones here, not all; method: immunoSEQ multiplex PCR. The table includes roughly 500,000 clones, about 32% detected once. Sequencing was done on a sample of naive CD4+ T cells from blood. Receptors originate from a man between 18 and 29 years old in good health.

V usage is TRBV10-3 and J usage is TRBJ2-2, with D hard to call. Trimming took 3 bases from V and 6 from J, leaving 8 bases between them. The CDR3 is 13 amino acids. Germline V CDR1 and CDR2: ENHRY, SYGVKD. The CDR3 DNA follows: TGTGCCATCAGTGATGCCGTGCCCGGGGAGCTGTTTTTT. It translates to CAISDAVPGELFF.

In its sample, this clone was seen a few times. In DNA form, the CDR3 reads TGTGCCAGCACCCCGAGAGGGGCAGGGACCCAGTACTTC. It translates to CASTPRGAGTQYF. V is TRBV7-8 and J is TRBJ2-5; the D call may be TRBD1 or TRBD2 (5 bases each). The CDR3 totals 13 residues. V was shortened by 7 bases and J by 7 bases, with 16 bases between the two germline ends. Germline V lookup: CDR1 SGHVS, CDR2 FQNEAQ.

This clone was observed a few times. The V and J genes are TRBV5-1 and TRBJ2-3; D uncertain. The V gene's germline CDR1 is SGHRS and CDR2 YFSETQ. V gave up 0 bases and J gave up 6 bases, with 8 bases separating them. The CDR3 loop spans 13 amino acids. DNA of the CDR3: TGCGCCAGCAGCTTGGCCCCCGGCGATACGCAGTATTTT. It specifies CASSLAPGDTQYF.

This sequence joins TRBV15 and TRBJ2-4, with a possible D match to TRBD2 (5 bases). CDR1 and CDR2 (germline): LNHNV, YYDKDF (reference sequence). V lost 0 bases and J lost 5, with 14 bases in between. The CDR3 runs 16 residues. DNA of the CDR3: TGTGCCACCAGCAGAGATCGTGGAGGCCCGGAAAACATTCAGTACTTC. Amino acid sequence: CATSRDRGGPENIQYF.

This clone is a singleton in its sample. V gene TRBV13 combines with J gene TRBJ2-3, with TRBD2 identical over 8 bases. In germline, CDR1 is PRHDT, CDR2 FYEKMQ (reference sequence). The trim removed 5 bases at V and 4 bases at J, leaving 8 bases unmatched. There are 15 residues in the CDR3. The CDR3 DNA is TGTGCCAGCAGCAAGATAGCGGGGCTGGCAGATACGCAGTATTTT. Protein sequence: CASSKIAGLADTQYF.

The chain uses TRBV28 and TRBJ2-3; D might be TRBD1 (6 bases). The CDR3 is made up of 13 amino acids. CDR1 and CDR2 (germline): MDHEN, SYDVKM. Between the trimmed V and J ends, which lost 4 bases and 3 bases, there was a span of 8 bases. The CDR3, as DNA: TGTGCCAGCAGTTCACAGGGAACAGATACGCAGTATTTT. Protein: CASSSQGTDTQYF.

This clone came up a few times. The V and J genes are TRBV30 and TRBJ2-3; D not certain. CDR1 is GTSNPN, CDR2 SVGIG, per germline (reference sequence). Trimming cost V 3 bases and J 4 bases, with 17 bases left between them. The CDR3 consists of 15 residues. CDR3 DNA sequence: TGTGCCTGGAGGGTAAGGGCGGCGTGGGCAGATACGCAGTATTTT. Protein product: CAWRVRAAWADTQYF.

The chain is built from TRBV4-3 and TRBJ2-1; 9 nucleotides match TRBD2. Germline CDR1 and CDR2: LGHNA and YSLEER. This CDR3 has 16 residues. The trim removed 2 bases at V and 9 bases at J, leaving 11 bases unmatched. The DNA for the CDR3 is TGCGCCAGCAGCCAAAGCCCGGGCGGGAGGGCCCCTGAGCAGTTCTTC. It translates to CASSQSPGGRAPEQFF.

This sequence joins TRBV7-2 and TRBJ2-7; 8 nucleotides match TRBD2. This CDR3 contains 14 residues. CDR1 and CDR2 from the germline V gene are SGHTA and FQGNSA. V dropped 5 bases and J dropped 2; count of bases not matched to a gene: 5. The CDR3 sequence is CASSSGRPAYEQYF. In nucleotides, the CDR3 is TGTGCCAGCAGCAGCGGGAGACCCGCCTACGAGCAGTACTTC.

This clone came up a few times. The chain couples TRBV29-1 to TRBJ2-7; unclear D gene. Trimming cost V 4 bases and J 2 bases, with 6 bases left between them. Germline CDR1 is SQVTM and CDR2 is ANQGSEA. The CDR3 is 11 residues long. CDR3 residues: CSVVEPYEQYF. CDR3 sequence (DNA): TGCAGCGTTGTCGAACCCTACGAGCAGTACTTC.